This T cell receptor (beta chain) was profiled in a study of blood T cell repertoires in COVID-19. The table lists this clone with a few counts. Only in-frame clones appear in the TCRdb table, and some are missing; sequencing was by immunoSEQ multiplex PCR. The data contain 350,000 to 400,000 clones, 90% to 95% of them seen just once; the ten biggest clones take up about 0.9%. This study enrolled people aged about 18 to 90 from 20 to 25 US geographic areas. Sequenced sample: PBMCs or T cells enriched from blood (not recorded which). This TCR came from a woman aged 40 to 50 who had been exposed to COVID-19.

The DNA of the CDR3 is TGCGCCAGCAGAAGGGACAGCGCTTTTGAAGCTTTCTTT. Protein product: CASRRDSAFEAFF. V and J are TRBV10-2 and TRBJ1-1, with 7 bases matching TRBD1. This CDR3 comprises 13 residues. CDR1 WSHSY and CDR2 SAAADI come from the germline V gene. The junction had 8 bases not matched to a gene; V was cut back by 6 bases and J by 7 bases.